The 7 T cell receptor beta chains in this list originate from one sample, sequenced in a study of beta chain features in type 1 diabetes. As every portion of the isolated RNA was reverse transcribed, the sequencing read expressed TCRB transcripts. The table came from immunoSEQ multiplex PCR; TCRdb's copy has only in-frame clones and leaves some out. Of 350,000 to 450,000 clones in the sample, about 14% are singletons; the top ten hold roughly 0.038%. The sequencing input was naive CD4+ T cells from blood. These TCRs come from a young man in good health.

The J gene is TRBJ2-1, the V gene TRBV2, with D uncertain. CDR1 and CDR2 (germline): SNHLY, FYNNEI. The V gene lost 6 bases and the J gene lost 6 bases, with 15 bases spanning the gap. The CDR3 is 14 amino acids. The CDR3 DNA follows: TGTGCCAGCAGCTTGTTCGTTGGTATCAATGAGCAGTTCTTC. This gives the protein CASSLFVGINEQFF.

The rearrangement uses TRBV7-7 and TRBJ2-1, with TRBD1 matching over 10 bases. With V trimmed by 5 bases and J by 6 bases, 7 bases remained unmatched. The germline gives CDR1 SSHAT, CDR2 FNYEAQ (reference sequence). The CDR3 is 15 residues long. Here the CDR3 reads CASSPRTGGGNEQFF. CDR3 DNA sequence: TGTGCCAGCAGCCCTCGGACAGGGGGTGGCAATGAGCAGTTCTTC.

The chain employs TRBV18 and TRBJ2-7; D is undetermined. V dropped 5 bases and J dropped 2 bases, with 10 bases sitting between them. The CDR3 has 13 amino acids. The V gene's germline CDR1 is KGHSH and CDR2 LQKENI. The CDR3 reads CASSVTSTYEQYF. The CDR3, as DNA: TGTGCCAGCTCAGTGACAAGTACCTACGAGCAGTACTTC.

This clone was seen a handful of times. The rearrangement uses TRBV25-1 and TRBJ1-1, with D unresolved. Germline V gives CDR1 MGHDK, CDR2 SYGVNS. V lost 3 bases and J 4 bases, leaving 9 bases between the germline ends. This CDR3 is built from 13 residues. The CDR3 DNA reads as TGTGCCAGCAGTGACTTACCGGGCACTGAAGCTTTCTTT. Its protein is CASSDLPGTEAFF.

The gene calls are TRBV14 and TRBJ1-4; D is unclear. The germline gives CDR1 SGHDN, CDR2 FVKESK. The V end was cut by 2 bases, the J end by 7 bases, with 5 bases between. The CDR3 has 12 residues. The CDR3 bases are TGTGCCAGCAGCCAAAGAACTGAAAAACTGTTTTTT. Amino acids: CASSQRTEKLFF.

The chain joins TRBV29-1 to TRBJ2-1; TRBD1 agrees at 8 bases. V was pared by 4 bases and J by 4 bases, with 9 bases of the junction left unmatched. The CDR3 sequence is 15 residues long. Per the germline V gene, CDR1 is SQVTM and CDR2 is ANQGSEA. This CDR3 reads CSVVQGAMKYNEQFF. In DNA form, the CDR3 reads TGCAGCGTTGTTCAGGGGGCGATGAAGTACAATGAGCAGTTCTTC.

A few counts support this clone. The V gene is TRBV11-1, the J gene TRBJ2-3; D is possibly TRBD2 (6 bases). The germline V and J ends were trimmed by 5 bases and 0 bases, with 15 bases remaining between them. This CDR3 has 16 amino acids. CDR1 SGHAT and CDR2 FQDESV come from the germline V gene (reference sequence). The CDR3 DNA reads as TGTGCCAGCAGCCTAATTAGCGGTGCTAGCACAGATACGCAGTATTTT. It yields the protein CASSLISGASTDTQYF.